Sequencing of this T cell receptor beta chain was carried out in a study of cytotoxic CD8 clonotypes in ibrutinib-treated CLL. A 1 in 200,000 to 1 in 1 million T cell depth was the sequencing target. The assay was immunoSEQ multiplex PCR, and TCRdb's table has in-frame clones only and misses some. This sample has approximately 84,000 clones, with around 84% found just once. Worth noting for this clone: Its antigen is still unknown.

Cryopreserved PBMCs provided approximately 2.2 micrograms of genomic DNA for the TCR beta libraries. V shed 7 bases and J 4 bases; nucleotides not matched to a gene: 6. This CDR3 contains 15 residues. CDR1 is MNHNS, CDR2 SASEGT, per germline. General study findings and limits: Having risen at ibrutinib response, clonality had fallen back toward baseline by progression. There were few public clonotypes, and on treatment they contracted or stayed stable.

The receptor was isolated from a human donor with chronic lymphocytic leukemia. Here the sequenced sample was PBMCs, taken before ibrutinib treatment. The chain couples TRBV6-1 to TRBJ2-3; 12 bases map to TRBD2. The CDR3 DNA follows: TGTGCCAGCACCCGACTAGCGGGAGTTGCAGATACGCAGTATTTT. This encodes CASTRLAGVADTQYF.